This TCR beta chain was obtained from a study of T cell responses to AZD1222 COVID-19 vaccine. Overall study results and limits: The repertoires were collected only after the peak T cell response. Donors in the cohort were predominantly white British and more often female, and clonal diversity was possibly underestimated. Recipients of two AZD1222 doses showed rising Spike-specific TCR breadth and depth. Vaccine-associated CD4 TCRs spanned spike, dominant at 160-218 and 743-854.

Trimming at V came to 4 bases and at J to 7 bases, leaving 3 bases not matched to a gene. The CDR3 has 13 residues. Germline V gives CDR1 ENHRY, CDR2 SYGVKD. This clone turned up a few times. Its specificity is unknown. TCRdb keeps only in-frame clones here, not all; method: immunoSEQ multiplex PCR. The sample carries more than 150,000 clones, about nine tenths recorded once. The chain employs TRBV10-3 and TRBJ1-5; TRBD1 matches 8 bases. The TCR was taken from an adult who received the AZD1222 COVID-19 vaccine. The sample in question was peripheral blood, obtained 28 days after the second AZD1222 dose. The CDR3 nucleotides are TGTGCCATCAGTGCGGACAGGGAACAGCCCCAGCATTTT. It yields the protein CAISADREQPQHF.